The next 27 T cell receptor beta chains were all read from a single sample in a study of response to subunit inactivated influenza vaccine. One entry per CDR3 protein, called by TCRdb with MiXCR from the RT-PCR reads. The data hold fewer than 400,000 distinct CDR3 sequences, with 21% observed a single time. The sample was PBMCs from blood, taken about 20 months after vaccination. These receptors all come from a man between 50 and 75 years old who received an inactivated influenza vaccine.

J is TRBJ1-2 and V is TRBV10-3, with 7 bases aligning to TRBD1. The V gene end was trimmed by 10 bases and the J gene end by 6 bases; junction bases not matched to a gene: 11. The CDR3 has 13 amino acids. The germline gives CDR1 ENHRY, CDR2 SYGVKD. The CDR3 DNA sequence: TGTGCCAGGAGGAGGGGGCCGACGAATGGCTACACCTTC. Amino acids: CARRRGPTNGYTF.

The V call is TRBV29-1, the J call TRBJ2-7; 12 bases map to TRBD1. From germline, CDR1 is SQVTM and CDR2 ANQGSEA. The V segment lost 6 bases and the J segment 5 bases; nucleotides outside the gene matches: 5. There are 13 residues in the CDR3. The CDR3 DNA sequence: TGCAGCGTAACCGGGACAGGGGGCCACGAGCAGTACTTC. Amino acid sequence: CSVTGTGGHEQYF.

This clonotype has just a few counts. The rearrangement joins TRBV6-5 to TRBJ1-3, with D perhaps TRBD1 (6 bases). Germline V CDR1 and CDR2: MNHEY, SVGAGI. The V and J ends lost 2 bases and 4 bases respectively, with 18 bases between them. This CDR3 comprises 17 residues. CDR3 sequence reads: CASSYTLGGAAGNTIYF. In DNA form, the CDR3 reads TGTGCCAGCAGTTACACCCTTGGGGGGGCGGCAGGAAACACCATATATTTT.

This clonotype was detected a few times. This chain links TRBV5-5 with TRBJ2-3; 8 nucleotides align to TRBD1. The CDR3 runs to 16 residues. Trimming removed 4 bases from V and 2 bases from J; junction bases left unmatched: 9. Germline V gene data show CDR1 as SGHKS and CDR2 as YYEKEE (reference sequence). CDR3 residues: CASSKDRGTHTDTQYF. The CDR3 DNA follows: TGTGCCAGCAGCAAAGACAGGGGTACTCACACAGATACGCAGTATTTT.

The chain joins TRBV4-3 to TRBJ2-1; D gene ambiguous. The CDR3 runs 16 residues. Germline-derived CDR1 and CDR2 are LGHNA and YSLEER. Trimming pared 0 bases from V and 8 bases from J, leaving 17 bases between. The CDR3 DNA sequence: TGCGCCAGCAGCCAAGATGGCCTTACGGCAATAGATGAGCAGTTCTTC. It translates to CASSQDGLTAIDEQFF.

This clonotype was seen only once. This rearrangement joins TRBV11-3 to TRBJ2-3; TRBD1 aligns across 7 bases. This CDR3 is 15 amino acids long. Germline lookup yields CDR1 SGHNT and CDR2 YENEEA. Trimming at V came to 5 bases and at J to 0 bases, leaving 5 bases not matched to a gene. CDR3 amino acids: CASSPRTGSTDTQYF. The DNA of the CDR3 is TGTGCCAGCAGCCCTAGGACAGGAAGCACAGATACGCAGTATTTT.

This clonotype turned up a few times. This chain links TRBV11-2 with TRBJ2-2; tentatively, D is TRBD1 (5 bases). V was clipped by 5 bases and J by 6 bases, with 10 bases between them. The CDR3 runs to 13 residues. Germline V gives CDR1 SGHAT, CDR2 FQNNGV. CDR3 sequence reads: CASSPPRAGELFF. CDR3 nucleotides: TGTGCCAGCAGCCCCCCCAGGGCCGGGGAGCTGTTTTTT.

The chain employs TRBV6-2 or TRBV6-3 and TRBJ2-2; D is perhaps TRBD2 (6 bases). The germline gives CDR1 MNHEY, CDR2 SVGEGT. This CDR3 is 14 amino acids long. Between the trimmed V and J ends, which lost 8 bases and 0 bases, there was a span of 10 bases. CDR3 DNA sequence: TGTGCCAGCTCTAGCGCCCCGAACACCGGGGAGCTGTTTTTT. Its translation is CASSSAPNTGELFF.

The gene calls are TRBV10-3 and TRBJ1-5; D uncertain. This CDR3 region has 13 residues. The V gene's germline CDR1 is ENHRY and CDR2 SYGVKD. The V end was cut by 10 bases, the J end by 6 bases, with 16 bases between. CDR3 region: CATTPQETQPQHF. DNA for the CDR3: TGTGCCACAACCCCGCAGGAAACTCAGCCCCAGCATTTT.

This clonotype has only a few counts. This chain connects TRBV10-3 to TRBJ2-7, with 8 bases that match TRBD1. The length of the CDR3 is 13 residues. The germline V gene encodes CDR1 ENHRY and CDR2 SYGVKD. The J segment lost 7 bases and the V segment lost 6 bases, leaving 8 bases of the junction unmatched. The CDR3 sequence is CAIRTGTGGEQYF. CDR3 bases: TGTGCCATCAGGACCGGGACAGGAGGGGAGCAGTACTTC.

This clonotype was counted at least ten times. The V call is TRBV29-1, the J call TRBJ1-1; D remains ambiguous. This CDR3 has 11 residues. The V gene lost 5 bases and the J gene lost 1 base, with 5 bases spanning the gap. Germline lookup yields CDR1 SQVTM and CDR2 ANQGSEA. In DNA, the CDR3 is TGCAGCGTTAACAAGAACACTGAAGCTTTCTTT. Encoded protein: CSVNKNTEAFF.

The chain employs TRBV21-1 and TRBJ1-2; the D call of TRBD1 is as the table states it, not checked on the DNA. TRBV21-1 is a recognized pseudogene. The CDR3 loop spans 14 amino acids. The CDR3 coding sequence is TGTGCCAGCAGCGGGCGACGGGACGGGGGTGGCTACACCTTC. The encoded protein is CASSGRRDGGGYTF.

This clonotype has just a few counts. This chain joins TRBV18 and TRBJ2-6; 12 bases match TRBD1. Germline CDR1 KGHSH, CDR2 LQKENI. V trimming: 5 bases; J trimming: 4 bases; junction bases outside the gene matches: 6. This CDR3 has 17 residues. CDR3 DNA sequence: TGTGCCAGCTCAATTTCGGGACAGGGGGCCGGGGCCAACGTCCTGACTTTC. Translating gives CASSISGQGAGANVLTF.

This clonotype was found a few times. The chain links TRBV4-3 to TRBJ2-4, with D unresolved. The CDR3 has 12 residues. The V end lost 0 bases, the J end lost 8 bases, and 5 bases lay between the germline ends. The germline V gene encodes CDR1 LGHNA and CDR2 YSLEER. The CDR3 here is CASSQDKDIQYF. The CDR3 nucleotides read TGCGCCAGCAGCCAAGATAAGGACATTCAGTACTTC.

With regard to this clonotype: A much larger clonotype is one base distant, so this may be a read error. The chain has TRBV3-1 and TRBJ1-5, with 10 bases aligning to TRBD1. The CDR3 is made up of 14 amino acids. Germline lookup yields CDR1 LGHDT and CDR2 YNNKEL (reference sequence). Trimming at V came to 3 bases and at J to 5 bases, leaving 1 base not matched to a gene. CDR3 nucleotides: TGTGCCAGCAGCCACGGGACAGGGGATCAGCCCCAGCATTTT. This encodes CASSHGTGDQPQHF.

In this sample, this clonotype turned up a few times. This rearrangement joins TRBV20-1 to TRBJ1-2; D is uncertain. V lost 7 bases to trimming and J lost 2 bases, with 8 bases between them. The CDR3 has 11 residues. The germline gives CDR1 DFQATT, CDR2 SNEGSKA (reference sequence). CDR3 bases: TGCAGTGTGACGGACAACTATGGCTACACCTTC. Translated: CSVTDNYGYTF.

The V and J genes are TRBV10-3 and TRBJ2-1; TRBD2 agrees at 12 bases. This CDR3 contains 17 residues. The germline gives CDR1 ENHRY, CDR2 SYGVKD. Trimming cost V 4 bases and J 5 bases; bases outside gene matches: 9. The CDR3: CAISVSSRTSGNNEQFF. The DNA of the CDR3 is TGTGCCATCAGTGTCTCGTCTCGGACTAGCGGGAACAATGAGCAGTTCTTC.

This chain joins TRBV7-2 and TRBJ1-1; D unresolved. This CDR3 region has 13 residues. Germline V lookup: CDR1 SGHTA, CDR2 FQGNSA. V was cut by 6 bases and J by 0 bases, with 8 bases left in between. In DNA, the CDR3 is TGTGCCAGCAGTAAGGATATGAACACTGAAGCTTTCTTT. Translation gives CASSKDMNTEAFF.

J is TRBJ1-2 and V is TRBV7-9, with a possible D match to TRBD1 (5 bases). Germline assignment: CDR1 SEHNR and CDR2 FQNEAQ (reference sequence). There are 15 residues in the CDR3. Trimming left V 6 bases short and J 3 bases short, with 17 bases between. This CDR3 is CASSSGLGRHYGYTF. The CDR3 DNA sequence: TGTGCCAGCAGTTCGGGACTGGGACGGCACTATGGCTACACCTTC.

V usage is TRBV10-3 and J usage is TRBJ2-1; D uncertain. Germline lookup yields CDR1 ENHRY and CDR2 SYGVKD. CDR3 size: 12 residues. V shed 4 bases and J shed 10 bases, with 11 bases lying between them. CDR3 residues: CAISADGSEQFF. The CDR3, as DNA: TGTGCCATCAGTGCGGACGGATCCGAGCAGTTCTTC.

This clonotype has just a few counts. J is TRBJ1-2 and V is TRBV7-2; 9 nucleotides align to TRBD1. After removal of 5 bases from V and 5 bases from J, the junction contained 6 bases not matched to a gene. Looked up from germline, CDR1 is SGHTA and CDR2 is FQGNSA. There are 14 residues in the CDR3. The CDR3 region has the DNA TGTGCCAGCAGCGCAGAGACAGGGGGTTATGGCTACACCTTC. Amino acid sequence: CASSAETGGYGYTF. Together with reference TRBV7-2 and TRBJ1-2, the CDR3 gives the full variable domain: GAGVSQSPSNKVTEKGKDVELRCDPISGHTALYWYRQSLGQGLEFLIYFQGNSAPDKSGLPSDRFSAERTGGSVSTLTIQRTQQEDSAVYLCASSAETGGYGYTFGSGTRLTVV.

The chain uses TRBV20-1 and TRBJ2-7, with D hard to call. This CDR3 contains 13 residues. V lost 3 bases and J lost 3, with 12 bases in between. CDR1 DFQATT and CDR2 SNEGSKA come from the germline V gene (reference sequence). This CDR3 is CSARLWQDYEQYF. CDR3 coding DNA: TGCAGTGCTAGGTTATGGCAGGACTACGAGCAGTACTTC.

This clonotype appeared a few times. The rearrangement links TRBV12-3 or TRBV12-4 to TRBJ2-3; tentative D call: TRBD1 (5 bases). CDR3 size: 14 residues. Trimming left V 2 bases short and J 6 bases short, with 12 bases between. The CDR3 loop is CASSLWGAVDTQYF. DNA for the CDR3: TGTGCCAGCAGTTTATGGGGCGCGGTGGATACGCAGTATTTT.

With respect to this clonotype: The missing conserved phenylalanine or tryptophan at the end of this CDR3 makes a read error likely. It is unclear where the CDR3 begins or ends on the DNA, so no DNA is shown, and the CDR3 is as TCRdb lists it. The chain joins TRBV20-1 to TRBJ1-1; no check of the table's D call, TRBD1, against the DNA was made. Germline-derived CDR1 and CDR2 are DFQATT and SNEGSKA (reference sequence). The CDR3 is 8 residues long, ends included. The CDR3 loop is CSAGGTAL.

This clonotype was counted many times. The V gene is TRBV4-1, the J gene TRBJ1-3, with 8 bases aligning to TRBD1. Germline V gives CDR1 MGHRA, CDR2 YSYEKL. CDR3 size: 17 residues. The V segment lost 2 bases and the J segment 3 bases; nucleotides outside the gene matches: 9. The CDR3 sequence: CASSQTAQGAGGNTIYF. The CDR3 DNA reads TGCGCCAGCAGCCAAACTGCCCAGGGGGCCGGTGGAAACACCATATATTTT.

This clonotype was observed a handful of times. The rearrangement links TRBV20-1 to TRBJ1-6; 11 nucleotides agree with TRBD1. The ends lost 5 bases at V and 7 bases at J; junction bases unmatched: 1. The CDR3 totals 13 residues. Germline V gene sequence: CDR1 DFQATT, CDR2 SNEGSKA (reference sequence). CDR3 amino acids: CSARDRGNSPLHF. The CDR3, as DNA: TGCAGTGCTCGGGACAGGGGGAATTCACCCCTCCACTTT.

V is TRBV20-1 and J is TRBJ2-5; 8 bases are a match to TRBD1. Trimming took 6 bases from V and 6 from J; bases not matched to a gene: 6. The CDR3 totals 12 residues. CDR1 DFQATT and CDR2 SNEGSKA come from the germline V gene (reference sequence). CDR3 nucleotide sequence: TGCAGTGCGCACAGGGGGGAAAAGACCCAGTACTTC. Amino acid sequence: CSAHRGEKTQYF.